The T cell receptor (beta chain) under discussion was sequenced for a study of cytomegalovirus exposure and HLA in healthy donors. General study findings and limits: Some TCR beta chains (around 180 of them) were listed as cytomegalovirus-associated.

Assay: immunoSEQ multiplex PCR; the TCRdb copy retains only in-frame clones and omits some. The data show tens of thousands of clones, around 92% seen once. A remark on this clone: Its antigen is undetermined.

Material: PBMCs. The sequence derives from a woman under 30 in good health and CMV-seronegative.

The CDR3 sequence: CAWRRTGANTGELFF. CDR3 sequence (DNA): TGTGCCTGGAGGAGGACTGGCGCGAACACCGGGGAGCTGTTTTTT. The chain employs TRBV30 and TRBJ2-2, with D perhaps matching TRBD2 (5 bases). This CDR3 has 15 residues. Looked up from germline, CDR1 is GTSNPN and CDR2 is SVGIG (reference sequence). The ends were cut back, 3 bases at V and 0 bases at J, with 11 bases in the middle.